This entry describes one T cell receptor beta chain. Libraries were prepared by immunoSEQ multiplex PCR; TCRdb keeps only in-frame clonotypes and omits some of them. The repertoire holds 250,000 to 300,000 clones, roughly 90% seen once, with about 11% in the top ten. J was trimmed by 4 bases and V by 2 bases; bases with no gene match: 7. Germline CDR1 and CDR2: MDHEN and SYDVKM. The CDR3 sequence is 17 residues long. The data originate from a study of blood T cell repertoires in COVID-19. Across the whole study: Samples taken during acute and convalescent COVID-19 were collected in the United States, Italy and Spain.

This TCR was sampled from a woman in her thirties with COVID-19, enrolled during active disease. V and J are TRBV28 and TRBJ2-1, with 11 bases that match TRBD2. The sequenced material came from peripheral blood. The CDR3 sequence is CASSLKGTSGPYNEQFF. CDR3 in DNA: TGTGCCAGCAGTTTAAAGGGGACTAGCGGACCGTACAATGAGCAGTTCTTC.